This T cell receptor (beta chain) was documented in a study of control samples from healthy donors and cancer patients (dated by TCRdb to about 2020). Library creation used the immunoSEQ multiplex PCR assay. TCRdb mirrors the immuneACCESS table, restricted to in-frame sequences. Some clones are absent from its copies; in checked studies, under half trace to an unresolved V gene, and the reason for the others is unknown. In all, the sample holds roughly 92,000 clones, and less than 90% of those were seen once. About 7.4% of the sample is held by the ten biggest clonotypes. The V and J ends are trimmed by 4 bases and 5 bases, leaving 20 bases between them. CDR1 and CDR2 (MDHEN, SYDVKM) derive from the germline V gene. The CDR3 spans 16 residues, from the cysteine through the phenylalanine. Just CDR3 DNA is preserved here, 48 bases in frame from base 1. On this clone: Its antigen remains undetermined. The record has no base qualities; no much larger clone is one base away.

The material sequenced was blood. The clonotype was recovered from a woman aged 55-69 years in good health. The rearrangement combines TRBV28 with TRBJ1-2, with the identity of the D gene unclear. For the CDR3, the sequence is CASSSWITTLSYGYTF. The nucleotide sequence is TGTGCCAGCAGTTCTTGGATTACTACTCTTTCGTATGGCTACACCTTC.